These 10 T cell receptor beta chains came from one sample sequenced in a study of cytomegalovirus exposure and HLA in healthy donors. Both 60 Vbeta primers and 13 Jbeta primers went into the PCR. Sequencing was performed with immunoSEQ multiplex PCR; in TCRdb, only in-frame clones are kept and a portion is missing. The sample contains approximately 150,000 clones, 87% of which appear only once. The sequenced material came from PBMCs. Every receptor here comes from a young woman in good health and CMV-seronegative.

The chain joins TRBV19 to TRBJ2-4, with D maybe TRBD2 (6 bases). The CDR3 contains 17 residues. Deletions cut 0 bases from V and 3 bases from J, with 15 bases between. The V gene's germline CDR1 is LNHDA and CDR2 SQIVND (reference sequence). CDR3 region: CASSIDSGELGKNIQYF. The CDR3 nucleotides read TGTGCCAGTAGTATAGACTCGGGGGAATTGGGCAAAAACATTCAGTACTTC.

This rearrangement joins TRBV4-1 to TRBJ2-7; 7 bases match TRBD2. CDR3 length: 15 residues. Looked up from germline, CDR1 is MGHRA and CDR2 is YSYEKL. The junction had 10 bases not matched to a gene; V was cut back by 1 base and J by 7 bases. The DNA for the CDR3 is TGCGCCAGCAGCCAAGTGACAGCGGGATCGGGGGAGCAGTACTTC. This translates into CASSQVTAGSGEQYF.

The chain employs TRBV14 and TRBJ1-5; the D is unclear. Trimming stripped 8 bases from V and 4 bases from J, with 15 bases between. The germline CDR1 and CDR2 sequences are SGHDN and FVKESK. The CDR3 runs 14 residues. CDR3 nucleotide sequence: TGTGCCAGCGCGGGCGAGGGTTCGAATCAGCCCCAGCATTTT. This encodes CASAGEGSNQPQHF.

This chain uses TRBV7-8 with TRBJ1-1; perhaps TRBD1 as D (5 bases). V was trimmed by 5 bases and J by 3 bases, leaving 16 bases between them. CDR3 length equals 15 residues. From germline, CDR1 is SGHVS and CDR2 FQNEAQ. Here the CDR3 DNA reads TGTGCCAGCAGCCGGGGCGGAGGGGCCTACACTGAAGCTTTCTTT. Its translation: CASSRGGGAYTEAFF.

This CDR3 reads CASSLADRASGEQYF. The CDR3 nucleotides are TGTGCCAGCAGCTTGGCGGACAGGGCATCAGGCGAGCAGTACTTC. The rearrangement joins TRBV7-8 to TRBJ2-7; 8 bases fit TRBD1. The V segment lost 3 bases and the J segment 6 bases; nucleotides outside the gene matches: 10. The CDR3 has 15 amino acids. Germline assignment: CDR1 SGHVS and CDR2 FQNEAQ.

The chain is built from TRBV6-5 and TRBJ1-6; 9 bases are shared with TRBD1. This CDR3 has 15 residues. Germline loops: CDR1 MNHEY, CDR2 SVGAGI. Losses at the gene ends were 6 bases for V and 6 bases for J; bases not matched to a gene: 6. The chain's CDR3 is CASRGPGQGNSPLHF. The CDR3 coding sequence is TGTGCCAGCAGGGGGCCGGGACAGGGTAATTCACCCCTCCACTTT.

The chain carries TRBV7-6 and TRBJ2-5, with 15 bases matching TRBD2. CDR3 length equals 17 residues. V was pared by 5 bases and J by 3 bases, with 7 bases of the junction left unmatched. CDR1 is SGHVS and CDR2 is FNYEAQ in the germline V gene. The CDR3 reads CASSHRTSGRAEETQYF. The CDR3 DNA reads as TGTGCCAGCAGCCATCGGACTAGCGGGAGGGCCGAAGAGACCCAGTACTTC.

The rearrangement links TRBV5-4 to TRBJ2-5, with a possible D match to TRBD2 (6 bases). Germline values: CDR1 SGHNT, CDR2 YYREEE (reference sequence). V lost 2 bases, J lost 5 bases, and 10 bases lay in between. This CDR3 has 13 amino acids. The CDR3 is CASSFVGRETQYF. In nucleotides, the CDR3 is TGTGCCAGCAGCTTTGTGGGGAGGGAGACCCAGTACTTC.

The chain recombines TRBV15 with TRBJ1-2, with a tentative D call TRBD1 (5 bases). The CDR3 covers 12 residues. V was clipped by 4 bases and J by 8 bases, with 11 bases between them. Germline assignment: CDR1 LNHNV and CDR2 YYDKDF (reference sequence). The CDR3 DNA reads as TGTGCCACCAGCACTGAAAGGGGAGGCTACACCTTC. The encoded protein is CATSTERGGYTF.

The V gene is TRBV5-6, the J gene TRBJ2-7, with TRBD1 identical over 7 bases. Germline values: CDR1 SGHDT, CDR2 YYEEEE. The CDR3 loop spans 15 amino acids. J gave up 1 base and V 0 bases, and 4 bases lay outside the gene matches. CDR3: CASSLEGGWSYEQYF. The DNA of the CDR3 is TGTGCCAGCAGCTTGGAAGGGGGCTGGTCCTACGAGCAGTACTTC.